Sequencing of this T cell receptor (beta chain) was carried out in a study of cytomegalovirus exposure and HLA in healthy donors. The PCR was carried out with 60 Vbeta primers and 13 Jbeta primers. Measured with immunoSEQ multiplex PCR; TCRdb has only the in-frame clones, and not every one. The sample lists roughly 150,000 clones, roughly 70% occurring once. Trimming cost V 7 bases and J 4 bases, with 17 bases left between them. The germline V gene encodes CDR1 SNHLY and CDR2 FYNNEI. This CDR3 region has 15 residues. This chain connects TRBV2 to TRBJ1-5; D is perhaps TRBD1 (5 bases). This TCR was sampled from a woman aged 50 to 65 in good health and CMV-seropositive. Sequences were obtained from PBMCs. The CDR3 nucleotides are TGTGCCAGCAAGAGGGACTTGGGGGGGAATCAGCCCCAGCATTTT. Protein: CASKRDLGGNQPQHF.